These 6 T cell receptor beta chains were all obtained from the same sample, sequenced in a study of preoperative IRX-2 immunotherapy in early breast cancer. TCRdb's copy holds only in-frame clones and misses some; the assay was immunoSEQ multiplex PCR. Of roughly 25,000 clones listed, 85% to 95% are singletons. Treatment of the sample: preoperative locoregional IRX-2 cytokine immunotherapy. Sequenced here: tumor tissue, sampled after IRX-2 immunotherapy. These receptors originate from a human donor with breast cancer.

The chain couples TRBV7-2 to TRBJ2-7; D gene ambiguous. From germline, CDR1 is SGHTA and CDR2 FQGNSA. CDR3 length: 13 amino acids. V was trimmed by 5 bases and J by 7 bases, leaving 15 bases between them. CDR3 residues: CASSVDIMREQYF. DNA of the CDR3: TGTGCCAGCAGCGTCGACATAATGAGGGAGCAGTACTTC.

CDR3 in amino acids: CASSMQSSGRNEQFF. DNA for the CDR3: TGTGCCAGTAGTATGCAGTCTAGCGGGAGGAATGAGCAGTTCTTC. This chain joins TRBV19 and TRBJ2-1; TRBD2 aligns across 11 bases. The germline V gene encodes CDR1 LNHDA and CDR2 SQIVND (reference sequence). V shed 3 bases and J 7 bases; nucleotides not matched to a gene: 5. CDR3 length: 15 residues.

The chain combines TRBV30 with TRBJ1-5, with D hard to call. The CDR3 spans 13 residues. The germline V gene encodes CDR1 GTSNPN and CDR2 SVGIG (reference sequence). Trimming took off 3 bases at V and 4 bases at J, with 10 bases between the two ends. CDR3 sequence (DNA): TGTGCCTGGAGGGATCAGCCAAATCAGCCCCAGCATTTT. Protein: CAWRDQPNQPQHF.

This chain's CDR3 is CAIITGGNQPQHF. CDR3 in DNA: TGTGCCATCATAACAGGGGGGAATCAGCCCCAGCATTTT. The chain carries TRBV6-1 and TRBJ1-5; 8 bases map to TRBD1. There are 13 residues in the CDR3. Germline CDR1 MNHNS, CDR2 SASEGT. V lost 10 bases, J lost 4 bases, and 6 bases stayed unmatched.

V gene TRBV9 combines with J gene TRBJ2-1, with 10 bases that match TRBD2. The CDR3 is made up of 16 amino acids. The germline V gene encodes CDR1 SGDLS and CDR2 YYNGEE. V dropped 4 bases and J dropped 2; count of bases not matched to a gene: 6. The CDR3 region has the DNA TGTGCCAGCAGCCTCCGTAGCGGGGGGACCTACAATGAGCAGTTCTTC. This encodes CASSLRSGGTYNEQFF.

The chain has TRBV4-1 and TRBJ1-4; tentative D call: TRBD1 (5 bases). The germline V gene has CDR1 MGHRA and CDR2 YSYEKL. The CDR3 contains 16 residues. V dropped 1 base and J dropped 4 bases, with 13 bases sitting between them. The DNA of the CDR3 is TGCGCCAGCAGCCAAGGGGGACGACACAGTAATGAAAAACTGTTTTTT. Protein: CASSQGGRHSNEKLFF.